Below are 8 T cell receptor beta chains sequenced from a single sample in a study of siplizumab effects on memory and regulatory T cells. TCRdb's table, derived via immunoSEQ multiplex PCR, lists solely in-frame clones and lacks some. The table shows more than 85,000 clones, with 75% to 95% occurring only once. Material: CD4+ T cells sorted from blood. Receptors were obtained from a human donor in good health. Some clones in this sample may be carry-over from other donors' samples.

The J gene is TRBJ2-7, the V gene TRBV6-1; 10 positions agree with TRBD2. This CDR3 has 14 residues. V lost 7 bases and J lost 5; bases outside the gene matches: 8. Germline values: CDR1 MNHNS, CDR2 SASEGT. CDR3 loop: CASTSGSRRNEQYF. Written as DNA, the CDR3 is TGTGCCAGCACTAGCGGGAGTCGAAGGAACGAGCAGTACTTC.

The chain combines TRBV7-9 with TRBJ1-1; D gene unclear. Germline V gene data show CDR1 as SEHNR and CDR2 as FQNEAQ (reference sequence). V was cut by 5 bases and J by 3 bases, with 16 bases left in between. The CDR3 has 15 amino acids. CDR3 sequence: CASSPMRDRDTEAFF. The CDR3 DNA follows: TGTGCCAGCAGCCCCATGCGGGATCGGGACACTGAAGCTTTCTTT.

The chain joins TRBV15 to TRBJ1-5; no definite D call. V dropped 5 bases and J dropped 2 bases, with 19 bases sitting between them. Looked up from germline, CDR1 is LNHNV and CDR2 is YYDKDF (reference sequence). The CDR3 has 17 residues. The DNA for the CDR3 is TGTGCCACCAGCGGCAGAGTAGGGAAGGTGGGCAATCAGCCCCAGCATTTT. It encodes CATSGRVGKVGNQPQHF.

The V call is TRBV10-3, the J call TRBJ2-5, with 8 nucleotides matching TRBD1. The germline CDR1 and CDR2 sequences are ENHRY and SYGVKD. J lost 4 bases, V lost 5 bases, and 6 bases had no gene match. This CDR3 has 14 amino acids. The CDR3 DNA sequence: TGTGCCATCAGTTGGACAGGGAAGGGAGAGACCCAGTACTTC. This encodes CAISWTGKGETQYF.

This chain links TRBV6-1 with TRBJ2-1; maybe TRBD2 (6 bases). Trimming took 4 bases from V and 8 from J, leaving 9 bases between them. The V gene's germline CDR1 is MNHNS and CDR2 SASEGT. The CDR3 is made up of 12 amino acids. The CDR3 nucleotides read TGTGCCAGCAGTGTCGGGAGATATGAGCAGTTCTTC. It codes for CASSVGRYEQFF.

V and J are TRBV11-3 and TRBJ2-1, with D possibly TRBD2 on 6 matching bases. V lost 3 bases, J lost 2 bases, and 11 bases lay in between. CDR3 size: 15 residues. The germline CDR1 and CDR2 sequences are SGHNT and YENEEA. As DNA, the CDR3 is TGTGCCAGCAGCTTCGGGAGTGGAACCTACAATGAGCAGTTCTTC. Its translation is CASSFGSGTYNEQFF. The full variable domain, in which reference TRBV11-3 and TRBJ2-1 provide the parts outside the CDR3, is EAGVVQSPRYKIIEKKQPVAFWCNPISGHNTLYWYLQNLGQGPELLIRYENEEAVDDSQLPKDRFSAERLKGVDSTLKIQPAELGDSAVYLCASSFGSGTYNEQFFGPGTRLTVL.

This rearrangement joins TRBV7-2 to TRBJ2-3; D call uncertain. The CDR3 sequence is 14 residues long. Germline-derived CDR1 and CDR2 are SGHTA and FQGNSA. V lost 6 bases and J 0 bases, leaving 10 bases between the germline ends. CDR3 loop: CASRSRTSTDTQYF. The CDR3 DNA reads TGTGCCAGCAGGAGTCGCACTAGCACAGATACGCAGTATTTT.

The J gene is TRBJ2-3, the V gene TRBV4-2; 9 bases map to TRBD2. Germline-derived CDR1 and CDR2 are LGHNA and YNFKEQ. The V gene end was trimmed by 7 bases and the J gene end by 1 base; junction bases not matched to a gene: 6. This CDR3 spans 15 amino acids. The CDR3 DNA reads TGTGCCAGCACTAGCGGGATGGGGGGCACAGATACGCAGTATTTT. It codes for CASTSGMGGTDTQYF.